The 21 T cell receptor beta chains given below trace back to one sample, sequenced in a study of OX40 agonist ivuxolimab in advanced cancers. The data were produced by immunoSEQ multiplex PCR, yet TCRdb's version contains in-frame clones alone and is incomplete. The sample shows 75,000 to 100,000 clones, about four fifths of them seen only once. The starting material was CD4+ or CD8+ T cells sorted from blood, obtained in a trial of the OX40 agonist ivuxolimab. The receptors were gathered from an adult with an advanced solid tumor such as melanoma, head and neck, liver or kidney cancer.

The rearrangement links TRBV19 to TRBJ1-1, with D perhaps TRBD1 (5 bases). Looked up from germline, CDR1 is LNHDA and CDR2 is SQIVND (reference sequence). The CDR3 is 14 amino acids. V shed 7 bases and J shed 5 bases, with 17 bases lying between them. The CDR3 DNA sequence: TGTGCCAGTACAACCTCGGCAGGGTGGACTGAAGCTTTCTTT. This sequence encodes CASTTSAGWTEAFF. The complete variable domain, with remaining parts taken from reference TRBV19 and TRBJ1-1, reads DGGITQSPKYLFRKEGQNVTLSCEQNLNHDAMYWYRQDPGQGLRLIYYSQIVNDFQKGDIAEGYSVSREKKESFPLTVTSAQKNPTAFYLCASTTSAGWTEAFFGQGTRLTVV.

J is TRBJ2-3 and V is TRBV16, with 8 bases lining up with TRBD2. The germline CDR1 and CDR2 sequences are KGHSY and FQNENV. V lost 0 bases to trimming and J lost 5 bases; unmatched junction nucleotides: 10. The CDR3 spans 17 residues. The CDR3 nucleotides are TGTGCCAGCAGCCAATCGGGGGCAGCGGGAGAAAGAGATACGCAGTATTTT. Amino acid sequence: CASSQSGAAGERDTQYF.

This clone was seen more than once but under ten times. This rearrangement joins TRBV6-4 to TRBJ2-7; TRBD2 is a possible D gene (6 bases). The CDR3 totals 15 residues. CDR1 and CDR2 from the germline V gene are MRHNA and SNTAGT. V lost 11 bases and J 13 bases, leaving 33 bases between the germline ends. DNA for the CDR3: TGTGCCCGAGGAGGGGAGTTCGCGTCGTCCTTCGGGGCTTACTTC. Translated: CARGGEFASSFGAYF.

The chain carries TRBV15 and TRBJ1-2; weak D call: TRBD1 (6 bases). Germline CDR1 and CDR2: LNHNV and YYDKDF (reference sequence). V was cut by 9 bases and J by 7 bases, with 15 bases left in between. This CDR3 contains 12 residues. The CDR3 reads CATGGGAPGYTF. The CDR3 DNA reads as TGTGCCACGGGGGGGGGCGCCCCTGGCTACACCTTC.

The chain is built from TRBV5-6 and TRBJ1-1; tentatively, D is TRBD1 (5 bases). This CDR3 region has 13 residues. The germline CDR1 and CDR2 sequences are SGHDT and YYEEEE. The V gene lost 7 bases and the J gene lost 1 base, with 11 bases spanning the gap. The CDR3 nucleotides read TGTGCCAGCTCCTGGGGGTCGAACACTGAAGCTTTCTTT. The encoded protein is CASSWGSNTEAFF.

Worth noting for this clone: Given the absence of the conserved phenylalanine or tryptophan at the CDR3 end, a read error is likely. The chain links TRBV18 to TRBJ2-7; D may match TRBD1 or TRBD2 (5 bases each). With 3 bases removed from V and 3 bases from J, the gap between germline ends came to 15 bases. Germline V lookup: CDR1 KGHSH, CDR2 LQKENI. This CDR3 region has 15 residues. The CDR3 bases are TGTGCCAGCTCACCGGGGACGGGGAGTCGCTACGAGCAGTACCTC. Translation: CASSPGTGSRYEQYL.

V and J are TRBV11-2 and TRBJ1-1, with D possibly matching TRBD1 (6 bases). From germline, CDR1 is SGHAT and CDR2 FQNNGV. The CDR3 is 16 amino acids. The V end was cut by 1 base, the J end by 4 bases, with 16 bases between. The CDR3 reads CASSLAGDFRGTEAFF. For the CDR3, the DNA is TGTGCCAGCAGCTTAGCGGGGGACTTCAGGGGCACTGAAGCTTTCTTT.

The CDR3 reads CASSSRDIPYEQYF. Written as DNA, the CDR3 is TGTGCCAGCAGCTCCCGGGACATCCCCTACGAGCAGTACTTC. The rearrangement joins TRBV7-8 to TRBJ2-7, with a weak D call TRBD1 (6 bases). The V end was cut by 4 bases, the J end by 2 bases, with 12 bases between. Germline assignment: CDR1 SGHVS and CDR2 FQNEAQ. The CDR3 length is 14 residues.

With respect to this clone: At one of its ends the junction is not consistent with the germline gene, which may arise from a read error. CDR3: CASSQDLADMMSGNTIYF. For the CDR3, the DNA is TGCGCCAGCAGCCAAGATTTAGCGGACATGATGTCTGGAAACACCATATATTTT. The gene calls are TRBV5-4 and TRBJ1-3; possible D gene TRBD1, 5 bases. Germline V gene lookup returns CDR1 SGHNT and CDR2 YYREEE (reference sequence). CDR3 length: 18 amino acids.

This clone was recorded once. The CDR3 region has the DNA TGCAGCGTCCGACCGCGGGGGGGTTACGAGCAGTACTTC. It specifies CSVRPRGGYEQYF. The rearrangement links TRBV29-1 to TRBJ2-7; 9 bases are shared with TRBD2. The V segment lost 6 bases and the J segment 4 bases; nucleotides outside the gene matches: 7. The CDR3 loop spans 13 amino acids. In germline, CDR1 is SQVTM, CDR2 ANQGSEA.

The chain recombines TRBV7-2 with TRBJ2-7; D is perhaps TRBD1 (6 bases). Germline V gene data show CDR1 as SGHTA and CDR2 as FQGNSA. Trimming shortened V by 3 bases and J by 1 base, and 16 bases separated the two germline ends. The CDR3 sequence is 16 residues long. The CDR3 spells CASSLTAGTPSYEQYF. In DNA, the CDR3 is TGTGCCAGCAGCTTGACCGCCGGGACACCGTCCTACGAGCAGTACTTC.

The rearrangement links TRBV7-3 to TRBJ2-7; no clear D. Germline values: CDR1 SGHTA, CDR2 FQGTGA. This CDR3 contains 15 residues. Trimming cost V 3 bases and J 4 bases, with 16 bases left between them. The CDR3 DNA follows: TGTGCCAGCAGCTTGCCACCCCCGCTCCCTTACGAGCAGTACTTC. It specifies CASSLPPPLPYEQYF.

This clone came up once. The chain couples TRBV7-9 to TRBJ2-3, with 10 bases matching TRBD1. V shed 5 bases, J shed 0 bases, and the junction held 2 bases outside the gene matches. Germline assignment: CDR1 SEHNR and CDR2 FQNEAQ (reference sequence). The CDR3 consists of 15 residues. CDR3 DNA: TGTGCCAGCAGCCCGGGACAGGGGAGCACAGATACGCAGTATTTT. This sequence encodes CASSPGQGSTDTQYF.

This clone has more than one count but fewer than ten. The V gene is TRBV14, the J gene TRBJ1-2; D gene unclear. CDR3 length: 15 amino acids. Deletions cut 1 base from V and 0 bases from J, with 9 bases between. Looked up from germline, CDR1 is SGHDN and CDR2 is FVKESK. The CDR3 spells CASSQVHSSNYGYTF. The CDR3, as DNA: TGTGCCAGCAGCCAAGTACACAGCTCTAACTATGGCTACACCTTC.

This CDR3 is CASSIEGSGAGGYTF. DNA for the CDR3: TGTGCCAGTAGTATAGAAGGTTCGGGGGCCGGTGGCTACACCTTC. This chain joins TRBV19 and TRBJ1-2; TRBD1 is a possible D gene (6 bases). The germline CDR1 and CDR2 sequences are LNHDA and SQIVND (reference sequence). The CDR3 is made up of 15 amino acids. Trimming took off 0 bases at V and 7 bases at J, with 15 bases between the two ends.

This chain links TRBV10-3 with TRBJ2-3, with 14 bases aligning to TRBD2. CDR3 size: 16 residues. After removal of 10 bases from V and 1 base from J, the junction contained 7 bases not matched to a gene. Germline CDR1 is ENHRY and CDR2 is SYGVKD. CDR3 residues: CATRTSGGRGTDTQYF. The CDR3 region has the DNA TGTGCCACCAGGACTAGCGGGGGGCGGGGCACAGATACGCAGTATTTT.

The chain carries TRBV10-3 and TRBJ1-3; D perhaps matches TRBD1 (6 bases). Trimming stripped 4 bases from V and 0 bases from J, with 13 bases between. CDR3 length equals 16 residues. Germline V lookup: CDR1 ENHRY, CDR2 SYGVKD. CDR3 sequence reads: CAISGAGAVSGNTIYF. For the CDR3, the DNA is TGTGCCATCAGTGGAGCGGGGGCAGTCTCTGGAAACACCATATATTTT.

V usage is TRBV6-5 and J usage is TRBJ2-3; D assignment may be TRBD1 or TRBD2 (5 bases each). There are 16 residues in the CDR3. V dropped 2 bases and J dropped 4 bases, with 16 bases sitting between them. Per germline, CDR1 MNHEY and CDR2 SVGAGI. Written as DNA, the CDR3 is TGTGCCAGCAGTTACGACTTTAATAGGGACCCAGATACGCAGTATTTT. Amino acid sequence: CASSYDFNRDPDTQYF.

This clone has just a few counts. CDR3 in DNA: TGTGCCTGGGGATCGACAGGGGCTCAGCCCCAGCATTTT. This sequence encodes CAWGSTGAQPQHF. The V and J genes are TRBV30 and TRBJ1-5; 8 positions agree with TRBD1. From germline, CDR1 is GTSNPN and CDR2 SVGIG (reference sequence). Trimming removed 5 bases from V and 6 bases from J; junction bases left unmatched: 6. The CDR3 consists of 13 residues.

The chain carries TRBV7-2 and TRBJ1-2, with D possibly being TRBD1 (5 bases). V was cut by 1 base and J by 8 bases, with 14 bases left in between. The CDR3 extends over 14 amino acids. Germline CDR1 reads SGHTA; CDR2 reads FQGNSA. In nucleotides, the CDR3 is TGTGCCAGCAGCTTAGATGGGACCTGGGCAGGCTACACCTTC. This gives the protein CASSLDGTWAGYTF.

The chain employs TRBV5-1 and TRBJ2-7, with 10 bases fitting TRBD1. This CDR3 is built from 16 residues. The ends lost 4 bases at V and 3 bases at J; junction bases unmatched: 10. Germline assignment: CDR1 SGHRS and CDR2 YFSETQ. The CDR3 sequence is CASSTGPGQGNYEQYF. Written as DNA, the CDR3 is TGCGCCAGCAGCACTGGCCCGGGACAGGGGAACTACGAGCAGTACTTC. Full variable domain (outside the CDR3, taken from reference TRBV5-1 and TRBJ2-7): KAGVTQTPRYLIKTRGQQVTLSCSPISGHRSVSWYQQTPGQGLQFLFEYFSETQRNKGNFPGRFSGRQFSNSRSEMNVSTLELGDSALYLCASSTGPGQGNYEQYFGPGTRLTVT.